These 2 T cell receptor beta chains originate from one sample sequenced in a study of blood T cell repertoires in COVID-19. Assay: immunoSEQ multiplex PCR; the TCRdb copy retains only in-frame clones and omits some. The sample includes around 97,000 clones, around 87% of them seen just once. Sequences were obtained from peripheral blood. These receptor sequences come from a human donor in a cohort sampled during active COVID-19.

This rearrangement joins TRBV5-5 to TRBJ2-7, with D perhaps matching TRBD2 (7 bases). Germline V gene sequence: CDR1 SGHKS, CDR2 YYEKEE (reference sequence). The V and J ends lost 3 bases and 6 bases respectively, with 25 bases between them. The CDR3 covers 17 residues. The CDR3 sequence is CASSSGGMAWRGGEQYF. CDR3 sequence (DNA): TGTGCCAGCAGCTCGGGGGGTATGGCCTGGCGAGGGGGCGAGCAGTACTTC.

V gene TRBV7-6 combines with J gene TRBJ2-5; TRBD1 matches 8 bases. CDR1 and CDR2 from the germline V gene are SGHVS and FNYEAQ. Germline trimming cut 5 bases from V and 3 bases from J; bases unmatched to any gene: 11. The CDR3 has 16 residues. The CDR3 DNA follows: TGTGCCAGCAGCCAATACCCCCCGGACAGGGAAGAGACCCAGTACTTC. Amino acids: CASSQYPPDREETQYF.